This record looks at one T cell receptor (beta chain) sequence and its context. Its specificity is not known. The CDR3 length is 14 residues. V shed 4 bases and J 5 bases; nucleotides not matched to a gene: 5. CDR1 and CDR2 from the germline V gene are SQVTM and ANQGSEA. This sample was taken from a study of T cell responses to AZD1222 COVID-19 vaccine. General study findings and limits: Spike-specific TCR depth and breadth grew after two AZD1222 doses.

Clones were read by immunoSEQ multiplex PCR, and TCRdb kept only the in-frame ones, dropping some. The table shows under 70,000 clones, with around 90% occurring only once. The chain has TRBV29-1 and TRBJ2-5, with 12 bases lining up with TRBD2. This sequence was found in an adult in good health. The material sequenced was peripheral blood, taken on day 0 of AZD1222 vaccination. In nucleotides, the CDR3 is TGCAGCGTTGGACTAGCGGGAGCCATGGAGACCCAGTACTTC. Its translation: CSVGLAGAMETQYF.